Listed below are T cell receptor beta chains from one sample, sequenced in a study of Graves' ophthalmopathy and Graves' hyperthyroidism. TCRdb reprocessed the multiplex PCR reads via MiXCR and lists one record per CDR3 protein. The sample has approximately 640,000 distinct CDR3 sequences, roughly two fifths seen once. The specimen sequenced was peripheral blood. The receptors originated from an adult man with Graves' ophthalmopathy. CDR3s include the opening cysteine and the closing phenylalanine or tryptophan. The order of the fields is V gene, D gene, CDR3 length, clone size, J gene, CDR3 DNA, CDR3 protein. A D gene is named only where the DNA matches it firmly. The size of a clone is reported for some rows only, either as once, few or many, or as a class for expanded clones.

V gene: TRBV3-1
D gene: TRBD2
CDR3 length: 15
clone size: -
J gene: TRBJ2-2
CDR3 DNA: TGTGCCAGCAGCCCACTAGCGCACAACACCGGGGAGCTGTTTTTT
CDR3 protein: CASSPLAHNTGELFF

V gene: TRBV12-3/TRBV12-4
D gene: -
CDR3 length: 14
clone size: few
J gene: TRBJ2-7
CDR3 DNA: TGTGCCAGCAGCCCGGAGGGGCCGTCCTACGAGCAGTACTTC
CDR3 protein: CASSPEGPSYEQYF

V gene: TRBV2
D gene: TRBD1
CDR3 length: 14
clone size: -
J gene: TRBJ1-1
CDR3 DNA: TGTGCCAGCAGCTTATCGACAGGGGGGTCCGAAGCTTTCTTT
CDR3 protein: CASSLSTGGSEAFF

V gene: TRBV6-5
D gene: TRBD2
CDR3 length: 15
clone size: few
J gene: TRBJ2-7
CDR3 DNA: TGTGCCAGCAGTTATCTTGTAGCGGGGATGTACGAGCAGTACTTC
CDR3 protein: CASSYLVAGMYEQYF

V gene: TRBV10-2
D gene: -
CDR3 length: 13
clone size: -
J gene: TRBJ1-5
CDR3 DNA: TGTGCCAGCAGTGACGAATCATATCAGCCCCAGCATTTT
CDR3 protein: CASSDESYQPQHF

V gene: TRBV4-2
D gene: -
CDR3 length: 16
clone size: few
J gene: TRBJ1-2
CDR3 DNA: TGTGCCAGCAGCCAAGATGAGGGTTTTCGGTCCTATGGCTACACCTTC
CDR3 protein: CASSQDEGFRSYGYTF

V gene: TRBV2
D gene: -
CDR3 length: 13
clone size: many
J gene: TRBJ2-7
CDR3 DNA: TGTGCCAGCATTCATGGGAGCTCCTACGAGCAGTACTTC
CDR3 protein: CASIHGSSYEQYF

V gene: TRBV12-3/TRBV12-4
D gene: -
CDR3 length: 16
clone size: -
J gene: TRBJ1-5
CDR3 DNA: TGTGCCAGCAGTGCTAGGAACGGCCCCGGCAATCAGCCCCAGCATTTT
CDR3 protein: CASSARNGPGNQPQHF

V gene: TRBV19
D gene: TRBD1
CDR3 length: 13
clone size: -
J gene: TRBJ1-2
CDR3 DNA: TGTGCCAGTAAGGACAGGGGGCTCTATGGCTACACCTTC
CDR3 protein: CASKDRGLYGYTF

V gene: TRBV5-8
D gene: TRBD2
CDR3 length: 15
clone size: -
J gene: TRBJ2-3
CDR3 DNA: TGTGCCAGCAGCTTGGGGGGACTAGCCGCAGATACGCAGTATTTT
CDR3 protein: CASSLGGLAADTQYF

V gene: TRBV7-8
D gene: -
CDR3 length: 16
clone size: -
J gene: TRBJ2-5
CDR3 DNA: TGTGCCAGCGCCAAGAAGGGGGCGCTAGGAGGGGAGACCCAGTACTTC
CDR3 protein: CASAKKGALGGETQYF

V gene: TRBV4-3
D gene: -
CDR3 length: 13
clone size: -
J gene: TRBJ2-7
CDR3 DNA: TGCGCCAGCAGCCCGGTCGGCCGCTACGAGCAGTACTTC
CDR3 protein: CASSPVGRYEQYF

V gene: TRBV6-5
D gene: -
CDR3 length: 11
clone size: many
J gene: TRBJ2-5
CDR3 DNA: TGTGCCAGCAGTTACTCTGGGACCCAGTACTTC
CDR3 protein: CASSYSGTQYF

V gene: TRBV29-1
D gene: -
CDR3 length: 12
clone size: many
J gene: TRBJ2-7
CDR3 DNA: TGCAGCGTTGTAGGGTCAACCTACGAGCAGTACTTC
CDR3 protein: CSVVGSTYEQYF

V gene: TRBV14
D gene: TRBD2
CDR3 length: 14
clone size: few
J gene: TRBJ2-7
CDR3 DNA: TGTGCCAGCAGCCAAAGACTAGCGGGGTACGAGCAGTACTTC
CDR3 protein: CASSQRLAGYEQYF

V gene: TRBV7-9
D gene: -
CDR3 length: 15
clone size: -
J gene: TRBJ1-4
CDR3 DNA: TGTGCCAGCAGCCAAGATGGGGGCGGAGATGAAAAACTGTTTTTT
CDR3 protein: CASSQDGGGDEKLFF

V gene: TRBV5-1
D gene: TRBD1
CDR3 length: 16
clone size: many
J gene: TRBJ2-7
CDR3 DNA: TGCGCCAGCAGCTGGGGAACAGGGGCGAGCTCCTACGAGCAGTACTTC
CDR3 protein: CASSWGTGASSYEQYF

V gene: TRBV7-4
D gene: -
CDR3 length: 15
clone size: many
J gene: TRBJ1-5
CDR3 DNA: TGTGCCAGCAGCTTGACAGACTATAGCAATCAGCCCCAGCATTTT
CDR3 protein: CASSLTDYSNQPQHF

V gene: TRBV25-1
D gene: TRBD1
CDR3 length: 16
clone size: -
J gene: TRBJ1-5
CDR3 DNA: TGTGCCAGCAGTGAACGGGGGACAGGGATCCCCCAGCCCCAGCATTTT
CDR3 protein: CASSERGTGIPQPQHF

V gene: TRBV6-5
D gene: TRBD1
CDR3 length: 16
clone size: few
J gene: TRBJ2-7
CDR3 DNA: TGTGCCAGCAGTTACTCGAAGAGGACAGGGGCCCACGAGCAGTACTTC
CDR3 protein: CASSYSKRTGAHEQYF

V gene: TRBV9
D gene: -
CDR3 length: 13
clone size: many
J gene: TRBJ2-7
CDR3 DNA: TGTGCCAGCAGCGTAGGAAGGACAACCGAGCAGTACTTC
CDR3 protein: CASSVGRTTEQYF

V gene: TRBV10-3
D gene: TRBD2
CDR3 length: 17
clone size: -
J gene: TRBJ2-7
CDR3 DNA: TGTGCCATCAGTCCAGAAGGAAAGCCTAGCGGGATGAACGAGCAGTACTTC
CDR3 protein: CAISPEGKPSGMNEQYF

V gene: TRBV7-2
D gene: -
CDR3 length: 15
clone size: many
J gene: TRBJ2-5
CDR3 DNA: TGTGCCAGCAGCTTGGGTTGGGGAAAGGAGGAGACCCAGTACTTC
CDR3 protein: CASSLGWGKEETQYF

V gene: TRBV24-1
D gene: TRBD1
CDR3 length: 18
clone size: -
J gene: TRBJ1-5
CDR3 DNA: TGTGCCACCAGTGCACCCCGAACAGGGGGGAATAGCAATCAGCCCCAGCATTTT
CDR3 protein: CATSAPRTGGNSNQPQHF

V gene: TRBV7-3
D gene: -
CDR3 length: 21
clone size: many
J gene: TRBJ2-5
CDR3 DNA: TGTGCCAGCAGCTTAAGAGGTCTCCACTCCATCGGACAGTGGGGCGAAGAGACCCAGTACTTC
CDR3 protein: CASSLRGLHSIGQWGEETQYF

V gene: TRBV15
D gene: TRBD1
CDR3 length: 16
clone size: -
J gene: TRBJ1-6
CDR3 DNA: TGTGCCACCAGCAGAGACCGGGGGACAGGGGAAACTCCCCTCCACTTT
CDR3 protein: CATSRDRGTGETPLHF

V gene: TRBV29-1
D gene: -
CDR3 length: 13
clone size: -
J gene: TRBJ2-2
CDR3 DNA: TGCAGCGTTAAACACGGCGCGTGGGGGGAGCTGTTTTTT
CDR3 protein: CSVKHGAWGELFF

V gene: TRBV24-1
D gene: -
CDR3 length: 14
clone size: -
J gene: TRBJ2-2
CDR3 DNA: TGTGCCACCAGTGATTTAGGGGCCCCCGGGGAGCTGTTTTTT
CDR3 protein: CATSDLGAPGELFF